These T cell receptor beta chains were read from a single sample in a study of blood T cell repertoires in COVID-19. Some clones are missing from TCRdb's copy, which holds only in-frame ones; the method was immunoSEQ multiplex PCR. The sample includes 90,000 to 150,000 clones, over 60% of them seen just once. The sample consisted of peripheral blood. The receptors come from a human donor in a cohort sampled during active COVID-19. CDR3s include the opening cysteine and the closing phenylalanine or tryptophan. D genes are given only for firm matches. For some rows the clone size is stated as once, few or many, or as a class when expanded; others skip it.

abundance: .; v_gene: TRBV5-6; j_gene: TRBJ2-3; d_gene: .; CDR3aa: CASSYPATVGDQDTQYF; CDR3nt: TGTGCCAGCAGCTACCCGGCGACGGTCGGGGATCAGGATACGCAGTATTTT
abundance: .; v_gene: TRBV11-2; j_gene: TRBJ2-3; d_gene: .; CDR3aa: CASSFRQAIADTQYF; CDR3nt: TGTGCCAGCAGCTTTCGACAGGCGATTGCAGATACGCAGTATTTT
abundance: .; v_gene: TRBV19; j_gene: TRBJ1-5; d_gene: TRBD1; CDR3aa: CASSMGDRNQPQHF; CDR3nt: TGTGCCAGTAGTATGGGGGACAGGAATCAGCCCCAGCATTTT
abundance: .; v_gene: TRBV18; j_gene: TRBJ1-3; d_gene: .; CDR3aa: CASSLVSSARSGNTIYF; CDR3nt: TGTGCCAGCTCCCTAGTTTCGAGTGCACGCTCTGGAAACACCATATATTTT
abundance: .; v_gene: TRBV7-6; j_gene: TRBJ2-7; d_gene: TRBD2; CDR3aa: CASSLGAGAYEQYF; CDR3nt: TGTGCCAGCAGCTTAGGAGCGGGGGCCTACGAGCAGTACTTC
abundance: few; v_gene: TRBV27; j_gene: TRBJ2-1; d_gene: .; CDR3aa: CASRRGGAWNEQFF; CDR3nt: TGTGCCTCACGGAGGGGGGGGGCCTGGAATGAGCAGTTCTTC
abundance: .; v_gene: TRBV20-1; j_gene: TRBJ2-7; d_gene: .; CDR3aa: CSASEGGAGEQYF; CDR3nt: TGCAGTGCTAGTGAGGGAGGAGCGGGCGAGCAGTACTTC
abundance: once; v_gene: TRBV5-1; j_gene: TRBJ2-5; d_gene: TRBD2; CDR3aa: CASSSGSGGQETQYF; CDR3nt: TGCGCCAGCAGTTCTGGGAGCGGGGGACAAGAGACCCAGTACTTC
abundance: .; v_gene: TRBV6-6; j_gene: TRBJ2-7; d_gene: TRBD1; CDR3aa: CASSARDRGLEQYF; CDR3nt: TGTGCCAGCAGTGCCCGGGACAGGGGACTCGAGCAGTACTTC
abundance: .; v_gene: TRBV5-1; j_gene: TRBJ2-7; d_gene: .; CDR3aa: CASSAEQGYTYEQYF; CDR3nt: TGCGCCAGCAGCGCGGAACAGGGCTATACCTACGAGCAGTACTTC
abundance: .; v_gene: TRBV4-1; j_gene: TRBJ1-1; d_gene: TRBD1; CDR3aa: CASSLTSGGTEAFF; CDR3nt: TGCGCCAGCAGCCTGACCTCAGGGGGGACTGAAGCTTTCTTT
abundance: .; v_gene: TRBV7-7; j_gene: TRBJ2-7; d_gene: TRBD1; CDR3aa: CASSSGQGAGYEQYF; CDR3nt: TGTGCTAGCAGCTCTGGACAGGGGGCAGGTTACGAGCAGTACTTC
abundance: .; v_gene: TRBV9; j_gene: TRBJ2-5; d_gene: TRBD2; CDR3aa: CASSVGDSGAETQYF; CDR3nt: TGTGCCAGCAGCGTAGGCGATAGCGGGGCGGAGACCCAGTACTTC
abundance: .; v_gene: TRBV7-9; j_gene: TRBJ2-6; d_gene: TRBD2; CDR3aa: CASSFGVEGGWSGANVLTF; CDR3nt: TGTGCCAGCAGCTTCGGAGTTGAGGGAGGGTGGTCTGGGGCCAACGTCCTGACTTTC
abundance: .; v_gene: TRBV4-1; j_gene: TRBJ2-4; d_gene: TRBD1; CDR3aa: CASSQPGTGKNIQYF; CDR3nt: TGCGCCAGCAGCCAACCCGGGACAGGGAAAAACATTCAGTACTTC
abundance: .; v_gene: TRBV19; j_gene: TRBJ2-6; d_gene: .; CDR3aa: CASTDGDFSGANVLTF; CDR3nt: TGTGCCAGTACGGACGGGGACTTTTCTGGGGCCAACGTCCTGACTTTC
abundance: .; v_gene: TRBV11-2; j_gene: TRBJ2-7; d_gene: .; CDR3aa: CASSKQGPYEQYF; CDR3nt: TGTGCCAGCAGTAAACAGGGCCCCTACGAGCAGTACTTC
abundance: .; v_gene: TRBV7-8; j_gene: TRBJ2-7; d_gene: .; CDR3aa: CASSSSDSYEQYF; CDR3nt: TGTGCCAGCAGCTCCTCGGACAGCTACGAGCAGTACTTC
abundance: .; v_gene: TRBV28; j_gene: TRBJ1-2; d_gene: TRBD1; CDR3aa: CASSSRGLDYGYTF; CDR3nt: TGTGCCAGCAGTTCAAGGGGGCTTGACTATGGCTACACCTTC
abundance: .; v_gene: TRBV3-1/TRBV3-2; j_gene: TRBJ1-3; d_gene: .; CDR3aa: CASSPPTGGLSGNTIYF; CDR3nt: TGTGCCAGCAGCCCACCCACGGGGGGCCTCTCTGGAAACACCATATATTTT
abundance: .; v_gene: TRBV6-2/TRBV6-3; j_gene: TRBJ2-2; d_gene: TRBD2; CDR3aa: CASSYSPSGTNTGELFF; CDR3nt: TGTGCCAGCAGTTACTCCCCTAGCGGGACGAACACCGGGGAGCTGTTTTTT
abundance: .; v_gene: TRBV5-6; j_gene: TRBJ2-5; d_gene: TRBD2; CDR3aa: CASSFTATSGGAFWETQYF; CDR3nt: TGTGCCAGCAGCTTTACGGCGACTAGCGGGGGGGCTTTTTGGGAGACCCAGTACTTC
abundance: .; v_gene: TRBV19; j_gene: TRBJ2-7; d_gene: TRBD1; CDR3aa: CASARQGVHEQYF; CDR3nt: TGTGCCAGTGCCAGACAGGGGGTCCACGAGCAGTACTTC
abundance: .; v_gene: TRBV5-1; j_gene: TRBJ2-7; d_gene: TRBD1; CDR3aa: CASSPGGALAYEQYF; CDR3nt: TGCGCCAGCAGCCCAGGGGGCGCCTTGGCCTACGAGCAGTACTTC
abundance: .; v_gene: TRBV5-1; j_gene: TRBJ2-5; d_gene: TRBD2; CDR3aa: CASSLRTSEQETQYF; CDR3nt: TGCGCCAGCAGCTTAAGGACTAGCGAGCAAGAGACCCAGTACTTC
abundance: .; v_gene: TRBV19; j_gene: TRBJ2-2; d_gene: .; CDR3aa: CASSIGIAANTGELFF; CDR3nt: TGTGCCAGTAGTATAGGTATAGCGGCGAACACCGGGGAGCTGTTTTTT
abundance: .; v_gene: TRBV2; j_gene: TRBJ1-2; d_gene: TRBD1; CDR3aa: CASITGTGYGYTF; CDR3nt: TGTGCCAGCATTACCGGGACAGGCTATGGCTACACCTTC
abundance: .; v_gene: TRBV24-1; j_gene: TRBJ1-5; d_gene: TRBD1; CDR3aa: CATSASDRVNNQPQHF; CDR3nt: TGTGCCACCAGTGCCTCGGACAGGGTAAACAATCAGCCCCAGCATTTT
abundance: .; v_gene: TRBV7-3; j_gene: TRBJ2-7; d_gene: TRBD1; CDR3aa: CASSLDRGRLEQYF; CDR3nt: TGTGCCAGCAGCTTGGACAGGGGGCGCTTAGAGCAGTACTTC
abundance: .; v_gene: TRBV6-5; j_gene: TRBJ1-1; d_gene: TRBD1; CDR3aa: CASSKGQRAFF; CDR3nt: TGTGCCAGCAGCAAGGGACAGCGCGCTTTCTTT
abundance: .; v_gene: TRBV25-1; j_gene: TRBJ2-3; d_gene: .; CDR3aa: CASSEGHQYF; CDR3nt: TGTGCCAGCAGTGAGGGACACCAGTATTTT
abundance: few; v_gene: TRBV3-1/TRBV3-2; j_gene: TRBJ1-2; d_gene: TRBD1; CDR3aa: CASSLGRDRVAYGYTF; CDR3nt: TGTGCCAGCAGCCTCGGGCGGGACAGGGTCGCCTATGGCTACACCTTC
abundance: .; v_gene: TRBV25-1; j_gene: TRBJ2-7; d_gene: .; CDR3aa: CASSELAGPTYEQYF; CDR3nt: TGTGCCAGCAGTGAATTAGCAGGGCCTACCTACGAGCAGTACTTC
abundance: .; v_gene: TRBV28; j_gene: TRBJ2-7; d_gene: TRBD1; CDR3aa: CASSLRQGPFVYEQYF; CDR3nt: TGTGCCAGCAGTTTAAGACAGGGCCCTTTCGTCTACGAGCAGTACTTC
abundance: .; v_gene: TRBV5-4; j_gene: TRBJ2-2; d_gene: .; CDR3aa: CAVSIRAGELFF; CDR3nt: TGTGCCGTCTCTATCCGCGCCGGGGAGCTGTTTTTT
abundance: .; v_gene: TRBV28; j_gene: TRBJ2-7; d_gene: TRBD2; CDR3aa: CASSLPPGLAGGPIFYEQYF; CDR3nt: TGTGCCAGCAGTTTACCTCCGGGACTAGCGGGAGGGCCGATCTTTTACGAGCAGTACTTC
abundance: .; v_gene: TRBV7-9; j_gene: TRBJ2-1; d_gene: TRBD2; CDR3aa: CASSLALGLEGEQFF; CDR3nt: TGTGCCAGCAGCTTAGCGCTTGGACTAGAGGGCGAGCAGTTCTTC
abundance: .; v_gene: TRBV19; j_gene: TRBJ1-2; d_gene: .; CDR3aa: CASSIPPYGYTF; CDR3nt: TGTGCCAGTAGTATACCTCCCTATGGCTACACCTTC
abundance: .; v_gene: TRBV7-6; j_gene: TRBJ2-1; d_gene: TRBD2; CDR3aa: CASSLGGGANNEQFF; CDR3nt: TGTGCCAGCAGCTTAGGCGGGGGGGCCAACAATGAGCAGTTCTTC
abundance: many; v_gene: TRBV5-4; j_gene: TRBJ1-2; d_gene: .; CDR3aa: CASSLQSGYTF; CDR3nt: TGTGCCAGCAGCTTACAATCGGGCTACACCTTC
abundance: .; v_gene: TRBV9; j_gene: TRBJ2-7; d_gene: .; CDR3aa: CASSVDSRTSQYF; CDR3nt: TGTGCCAGCAGCGTAGACAGCCGTACGTCCCAGTACTTC
abundance: .; v_gene: TRBV9; j_gene: TRBJ2-7; d_gene: TRBD2; CDR3aa: CASSRGAGAFYEQYF; CDR3nt: TGTGCCAGCAGCAGGGGAGCGGGAGCGTTCTACGAGCAGTACTTC
abundance: once; v_gene: TRBV6-4; j_gene: TRBJ2-7; d_gene: .; CDR3aa: CASSVSKGASYEQYF; CDR3nt: TGTGCCAGCAGTGTTTCGAAAGGGGCCTCCTACGAGCAGTACTTC
abundance: .; v_gene: TRBV5-1; j_gene: TRBJ1-2; d_gene: TRBD1; CDR3aa: CASSLDGQGYDGYTF; CDR3nt: TGCGCCAGCAGCTTGGATGGACAGGGGTATGATGGCTACACCTTC
abundance: .; v_gene: TRBV12-3/TRBV12-4; j_gene: TRBJ1-5; d_gene: .; CDR3aa: CASNQGSQPQHF; CDR3nt: TGTGCCAGCAACCAGGGGAGTCAGCCCCAGCATTTT
abundance: few; v_gene: TRBV2; j_gene: TRBJ1-2; d_gene: TRBD1; CDR3aa: CASGQGAANYGYTF; CDR3nt: TGTGCCAGCGGACAGGGGGCAGCTAACTATGGCTACACCTTC